These 14 T cell receptor beta chains originate from one sample sequenced in a study of blood T cell repertoires in COVID-19. Method: immunoSEQ multiplex PCR; TCRdb's copy keeps in-frame clones and lacks some. Of over 200,000 clones detected, 89% appear once; the ten largest clones hold roughly 6.5%. The sequencing sample was made of peripheral blood. Every receptor here comes from a man aged 55 to 70 who had recovered from COVID-19.

The chain uses TRBV7-9 and TRBJ1-1, with 7 bases aligning to TRBD1. The CDR3 runs 15 residues. V lost 5 bases and J lost 1; bases outside the gene matches: 7. Germline lookup yields CDR1 SEHNR and CDR2 FQNEAQ (reference sequence). DNA for the CDR3: TGTGCCAGCAGCCCCCGACAGGGAGCGAACACTGAAGCTTTCTTT. Translation: CASSPRQGANTEAFF.

The chain carries TRBV2 and TRBJ1-2; possible D gene TRBD1, 5 bases. With 6 bases removed from V and 4 bases from J, the gap between germline ends came to 9 bases. CDR3 length: 12 residues. Per germline, CDR1 SNHLY and CDR2 FYNNEI. CDR3 nucleotide sequence: TGTGCCAGCAGGGAAAGGGGCTATGGCTACACCTTC. Protein product: CASRERGYGYTF.

V is TRBV7-7 and J is TRBJ2-5, with 7 nucleotides matching TRBD1. There are 15 residues in the CDR3. The J segment lost 5 bases and the V segment lost 6 bases, leaving 12 bases of the junction unmatched. The germline V gene encodes CDR1 SSHAT and CDR2 FNYEAQ (reference sequence). CDR3 bases: TGTGCCAGCAGTTTTAGAAGGGGGCCAGGGGAGACCCAGTACTTC. Translation: CASSFRRGPGETQYF.

CDR3 protein: CASSPASGANVLTF. The DNA for the CDR3 is TGTGCCAGCAGCCCTGCGAGTGGGGCCAACGTCCTGACTTTC. The chain recombines TRBV7-9 with TRBJ2-6; D call uncertain. CDR1 SEHNR and CDR2 FQNEAQ come from the germline V gene (reference sequence). CDR3 length: 14 residues. Trimming took off 5 bases at V and 3 bases at J, with 8 bases between the two ends.

The J gene is TRBJ1-5, the V gene TRBV7-2; 9 positions match TRBD1. The CDR3 has 18 residues. Germline loops: CDR1 SGHTA, CDR2 FQGNSA. Trimming at V came to 2 bases and at J to 11 bases, leaving 19 bases not matched to a gene. The DNA of the CDR3 is TGTGCCAGCAGCTTAACGACGTCCCTCCGGGACAGGGTGAGGGCCCAGCATTTT. This gives the protein CASSLTTSLRDRVRAQHF. The full variable domain, its missing parts supplied by reference TRBV7-2 and TRBJ1-5, is GAGVSQSPSNKVTEKGKDVELRCDPISGHTALYWYRQSLGQGLEFLIYFQGNSAPDKSGLPSDRFSAERTGGSVSTLTIQRTQQEDSAVYLCASSLTTSLRDRVRAQHFGDGTRLSIL.

The chain has TRBV10-3 and TRBJ1-5, with D perhaps TRBD1 (5 bases). Per the germline V gene, CDR1 is ENHRY and CDR2 is SYGVKD. This CDR3 contains 14 residues. V dropped 1 base and J dropped 3 bases, with 7 bases sitting between them. Here the CDR3 DNA reads TGTGCCATCAGTGAGTGGGGGGACAATCAGCCCCAGCATTTT. Amino acids: CAISEWGDNQPQHF.

This chain uses TRBV11-2 with TRBJ1-5; D is unresolved. In germline, CDR1 is SGHAT, CDR2 FQNNGV. The V and J ends lost 1 base and 3 bases respectively, with 4 bases between them. This CDR3 has 13 amino acids. CDR3 amino acids: CASSLGHNQPQHF. Written as DNA, the CDR3 is TGTGCCAGCAGCTTAGGACACAATCAGCCCCAGCATTTT.

V is TRBV7-2 and J is TRBJ1-1, with 9 positions matching TRBD1. This CDR3 is 16 amino acids long. V shed 5 bases, J shed 0 bases, and the junction held 7 bases outside the gene matches. Germline V gene data show CDR1 as SGHTA and CDR2 as FQGNSA. The CDR3 coding sequence is TGTGCCAGCAGCGAAACAGGGGGCCTAATGAACACTGAAGCTTTCTTT. Translated: CASSETGGLMNTEAFF.

The rearrangement joins TRBV6-5 to TRBJ2-5; 9 bases match TRBD1. Germline trimming cut 2 bases from V and 3 bases from J; bases unmatched to any gene: 4. This CDR3 is built from 15 residues. CDR1 is MNHEY, CDR2 SVGAGI, per germline. The CDR3 DNA is TGTGCCAGCAGTTACGACAGGGGGGAAGAAGAGACCCAGTACTTC. Residues: CASSYDRGEEETQYF.

V and J are TRBV7-6 and TRBJ2-1; TRBD2 matches 9 bases. With V trimmed by 5 bases and J by 3 bases, 5 bases remained unmatched. Germline V gives CDR1 SGHVS, CDR2 FNYEAQ. This CDR3 comprises 15 residues. This CDR3 is CASSNSGGVYNEQFF. The CDR3 region has the DNA TGTGCCAGCAGCAATAGCGGGGGCGTCTACAATGAGCAGTTCTTC.

The rearrangement joins TRBV25-1 to TRBJ1-1; TRBD1 matches at 10 bases. This CDR3 comprises 16 residues. Germline CDR1 reads MGHDK; CDR2 reads SYGVNS. The trim removed 6 bases at V and 4 bases at J, leaving 11 bases unmatched. CDR3 DNA: TGTGCCAGCAGGGCCGGGACAGGGGTTCGAAGCACTGAAGCTTTCTTT. Protein sequence: CASRAGTGVRSTEAFF.

A remark on this clone: The sample carries other DNA sequences with the same CDR3. The V call is TRBV5-1, the J call TRBJ2-7; a weak D match, TRBD1 (6 bases). Trimming pared 4 bases from V and 0 bases from J, leaving 14 bases between. CDR1 and CDR2 from the germline V gene are SGHRS and YFSETQ. The CDR3 spans 15 residues. The CDR3 region is CASSPQGGSSYEQYF. CDR3 coding DNA: TGCGCCAGCAGCCCCCAAGGGGGTAGCTCCTACGAGCAGTACTTC.

The chain combines TRBV5-6 with TRBJ1-2, with D unclear. The CDR3 has 15 amino acids. The germline gives CDR1 SGHDT, CDR2 YYEEEE. V shed 0 bases and J shed 0 bases, with 9 bases lying between them. The CDR3 nucleotides read TGTGCCAGCAGCTTGGGTTCGGTTTCTAACTATGGCTACACCTTC. It translates to CASSLGSVSNYGYTF.

The chain has TRBV6-4 and TRBJ2-3, with 14 nucleotides matching TRBD2. The CDR3 length is 20 residues. With 9 bases clipped from V and 1 base from J, the junction kept 18 bases outside the gene matches. Looked up from germline, CDR1 is MRHNA and CDR2 is SNTAGT. CDR3 loop: CASRPTPGTSGSWGTDTQYF. CDR3 sequence (DNA): TGTGCCAGTCGACCAACACCCGGGACTAGCGGGAGCTGGGGCACAGATACGCAGTATTTT.